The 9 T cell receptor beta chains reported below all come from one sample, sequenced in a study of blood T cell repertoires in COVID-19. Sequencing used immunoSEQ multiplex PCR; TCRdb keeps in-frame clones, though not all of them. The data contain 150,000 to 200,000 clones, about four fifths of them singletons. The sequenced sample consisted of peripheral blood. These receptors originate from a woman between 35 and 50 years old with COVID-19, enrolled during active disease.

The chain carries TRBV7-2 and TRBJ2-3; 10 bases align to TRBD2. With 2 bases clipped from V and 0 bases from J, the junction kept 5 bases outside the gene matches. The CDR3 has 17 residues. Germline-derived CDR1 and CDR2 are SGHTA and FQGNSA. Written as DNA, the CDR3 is TGTGCCAGCAGCTTAAAGCGGGGGGGCCTGAGCACAGATACGCAGTATTTT. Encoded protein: CASSLKRGGLSTDTQYF.

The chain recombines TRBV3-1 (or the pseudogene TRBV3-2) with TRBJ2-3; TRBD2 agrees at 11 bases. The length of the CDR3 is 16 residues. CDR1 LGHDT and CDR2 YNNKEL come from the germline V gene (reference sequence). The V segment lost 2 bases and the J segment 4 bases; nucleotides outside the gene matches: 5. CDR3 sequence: CASSQTSGGGSDTQYF. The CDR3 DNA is TGTGCCAGCAGCCAAACTAGCGGGGGAGGTTCAGATACGCAGTATTTT.

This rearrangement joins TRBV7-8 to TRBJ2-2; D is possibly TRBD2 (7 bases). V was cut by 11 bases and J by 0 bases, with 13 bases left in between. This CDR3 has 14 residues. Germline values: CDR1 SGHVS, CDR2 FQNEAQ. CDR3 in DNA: TGTGCCGGCAAGGGGGGGACGAACACCGGGGAGCTGTTTTTT. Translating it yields CAGKGGTNTGELFF.

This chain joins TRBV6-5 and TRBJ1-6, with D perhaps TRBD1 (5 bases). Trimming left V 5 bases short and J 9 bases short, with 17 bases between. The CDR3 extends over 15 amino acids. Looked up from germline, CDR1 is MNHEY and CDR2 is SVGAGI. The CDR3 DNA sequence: TGTGCCAGCAGTATCGAGGCAGGGCCAATTTCACCCCTCCACTTT. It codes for CASSIEAGPISPLHF.

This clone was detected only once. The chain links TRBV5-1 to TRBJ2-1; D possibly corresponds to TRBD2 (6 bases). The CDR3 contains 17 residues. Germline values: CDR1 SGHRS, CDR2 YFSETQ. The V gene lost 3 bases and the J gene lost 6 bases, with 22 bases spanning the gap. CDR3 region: CASSSTLGRVGGNEQFF. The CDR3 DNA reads TGCGCCAGCAGCTCCACCCTAGGACGAGTGGGGGGCAATGAGCAGTTCTTC.

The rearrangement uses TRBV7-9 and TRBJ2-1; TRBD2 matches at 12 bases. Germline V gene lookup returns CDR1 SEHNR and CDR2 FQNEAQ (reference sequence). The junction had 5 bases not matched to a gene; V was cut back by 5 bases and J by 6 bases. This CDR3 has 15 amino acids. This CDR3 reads CASSTRTSGINEQFF. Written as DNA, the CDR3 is TGTGCCAGCAGCACCCGGACTAGCGGGATCAATGAGCAGTTCTTC.

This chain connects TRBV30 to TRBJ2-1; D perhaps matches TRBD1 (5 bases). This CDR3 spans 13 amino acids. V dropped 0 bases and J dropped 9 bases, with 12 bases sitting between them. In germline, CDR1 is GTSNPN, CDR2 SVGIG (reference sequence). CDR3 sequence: CAWSVYRWGEQFF. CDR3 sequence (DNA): TGTGCCTGGAGTGTGTACAGGTGGGGTGAGCAGTTCTTC.

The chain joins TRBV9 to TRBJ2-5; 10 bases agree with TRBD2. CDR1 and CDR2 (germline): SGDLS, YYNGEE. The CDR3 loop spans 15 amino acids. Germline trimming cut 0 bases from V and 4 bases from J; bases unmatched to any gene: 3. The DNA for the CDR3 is TGTGCCAGCAGCGTAGGGCTAGCGGGAGCAGAGACCCAGTACTTC. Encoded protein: CASSVGLAGAETQYF.

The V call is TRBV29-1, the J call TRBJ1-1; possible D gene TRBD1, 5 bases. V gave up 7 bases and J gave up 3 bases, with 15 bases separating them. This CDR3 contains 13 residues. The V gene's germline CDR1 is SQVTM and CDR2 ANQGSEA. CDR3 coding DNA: TGCAGCGCCCGGCCGCAGGGCTACACTGAAGCTTTCTTT. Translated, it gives CSARPQGYTEAFF.